This T cell receptor beta chain was observed in a study of cytomegalovirus exposure and HLA in healthy donors. The overall study: The Caucasian-associated ancestry cluster contained about four fifths of the 300 to 400 genotyped donors. Study outcomes and limitations: Accurate predictions that matched the HLA-A and HLA-B alleles of most subjects were reportedly made from TCR beta sequences. Sequencing had likely introduced a cluster of highly shared sequence variants as an artifact. Later analysis identified about 15,000 TCR beta sequences associated with HLA alleles, using a false discovery rate threshold of 0.05.

To note about this clone: The antigen remains unidentified.

The PCR employed 60 Vbeta primers together with 13 Jbeta primers. The method was immunoSEQ multiplex PCR; TCRdb's version includes in-frame clones alone and lacks a portion of them. The sample totals around 130,000 clones. The CDR3 length is 13 residues. Germline-derived CDR1 and CDR2 are MDHEN and SYDVKM. Trimming took 11 bases from V and 6 from J; bases not matched to a gene: 12. Sequencing was done on a sample of PBMCs. The origin of this receptor is a woman aged 55-70 years in good health and CMV-seronegative. V gene TRBV28 combines with J gene TRBJ1-1; the match to TRBD1 covers 7 bases. CDR3 sequence reads: CAPDSSGQPEAFF. CDR3 DNA: TGTGCCCCGGACTCATCGGGACAGCCTGAAGCTTTCTTT.